Listed here are 10 T cell receptor beta chains from one sample, sequenced in a study of neurological immune-mediated disorders. TCRdb independently ran MiXCR on the 5' RACE reads; one entry per CDR3 protein. The sample carries about 55,000 distinct CDR3 sequences, around 3.8% recorded once. The sequenced material came from CD4+ T cells from blood. The receptors were gathered from a middle-aged woman with multiple sclerosis.

The gene calls are TRBV5-6 and TRBJ1-5; no reliable D call. CDR1 is SGHDT and CDR2 is YYEEEE in the germline V gene. Trimming took 2 bases from V and 7 from J, leaving 7 bases between them. The CDR3 length is 12 residues. The CDR3 DNA is TGTGCCAGCAGCTTTAGGAACCAGCCCCAGCATTTT. It yields the protein CASSFRNQPQHF.

This clonotype was observed at least ten times. The chain couples TRBV29-1 to TRBJ1-2; 7 nucleotides align to TRBD1. V lost 3 bases to trimming and J lost 5 bases; unmatched junction nucleotides: 3. This CDR3 comprises 12 residues. In germline, CDR1 is SQVTM, CDR2 ANQGSEA. CDR3 nucleotide sequence: TGCAGCGTTGAGGAACAGGGGTATGGCTACACCTTC. Its translation is CSVEEQGYGYTF.

This clonotype has at least ten counts. The gene calls are TRBV20-1 and TRBJ1-5; 8 bases are a match to TRBD1. Germline V gene lookup returns CDR1 DFQATT and CDR2 SNEGSKA (reference sequence). The V gene end was trimmed by 5 bases and the J gene end by 3 bases; junction bases not matched to a gene: 9. CDR3 length equals 15 residues. The CDR3 sequence is CSAARDRRLNQPQHF. The CDR3, as DNA: TGCAGTGCTGCCAGGGACAGGAGACTCAATCAGCCCCAGCATTTT.

This clonotype appeared many times. The chain combines TRBV5-1 with TRBJ1-6; no definite D call. In germline, CDR1 is SGHRS, CDR2 YFSETQ. The CDR3 is made up of 14 amino acids. V was shortened by 4 bases and J by 7 bases, with 12 bases between the two germline ends. The CDR3 reads CASSAGPLNSPLHF. For the CDR3, the DNA is TGCGCCAGCAGCGCCGGACCGCTAAATTCACCCCTCCACTTT.

This clonotype came up many times. The chain couples TRBV18 to TRBJ1-1, with D tentatively TRBD1 (5 bases). Trimming cost V 2 bases and J 6 bases, with 13 bases left between them. Germline assignment: CDR1 KGHSH and CDR2 LQKENI. The CDR3 is 14 amino acids. CDR3 amino acids: CASSPWAGRAEAFF. CDR3 coding DNA: TGTGCCAGCTCACCATGGGCAGGGCGGGCTGAAGCTTTCTTT.

As regards this clonotype: Compared with germline, one end of the junction differs, possibly owing to a read error. The rearrangement links TRBV20-1 to TRBJ2-3; 12 nucleotides match TRBD2. Germline V lookup: CDR1 DFQATT, CDR2 SNEGSKA (reference sequence). The CDR3 totals 15 residues. CDR3 nucleotide sequence: TGCAATGCTAGCGGACTAGCGGGGAGCACAGATACGCAGTATTTT. This sequence encodes CNASGLAGSTDTQYF.

This clonotype was observed at least ten times. The V gene is TRBV12-5, the J gene TRBJ2-1; the D is unclear. V lost 8 bases and J 6 bases, leaving 5 bases between the germline ends. CDR1 and CDR2 (germline): LGHNT, FRNRAP. This CDR3 is 10 amino acids long. CDR3 residues: CASPSNEQFF. The CDR3 nucleotides are TGTGCTAGTCCGAGCAATGAGCAGTTCTTC. The whole variable domain, remainder taken from reference TRBV12-5 and TRBJ2-1, is DARVTQTPRHKVTEMGQEVTMRCQPILGHNTVFWYRQTMMQGLELLAYFRNRAPLDDSGMPKDRFSAEMPDATLATLKIQPSEPRDSAVYFCASPSNEQFFGPGTRLTVL.

This clonotype was detected ten times or more. The CDR3 sequence: CASSTPGLGVATEAFF. The CDR3 DNA sequence: TGCGCCAGCAGCACCCCCGGGCTCGGGGTGGCCACTGAAGCTTTCTTT. The V call is TRBV5-1, the J call TRBJ1-1, with D hard to call. The CDR3 is made up of 16 amino acids. Per the germline V gene, CDR1 is SGHRS and CDR2 is YFSETQ. V was pared by 4 bases and J by 4 bases, with 20 bases between.

The chain uses TRBV19 and TRBJ1-1, with D hard to call. This CDR3 has 16 amino acids. V shed 6 bases and J shed 1 base, with 18 bases lying between them. Germline V gene data show CDR1 as LNHDA and CDR2 as SQIVND (reference sequence). CDR3 sequence reads: CASSPGWERQNTEAFF. CDR3 sequence (DNA): TGTGCCAGTAGCCCCGGATGGGAACGCCAGAACACTGAAGCTTTCTTT.

Many counts were recorded for this clonotype. The chain links TRBV4-2 to TRBJ2-1; weak D call: TRBD1 (6 bases). Germline CDR1 reads LGHNA; CDR2 reads YNFKEQ. This CDR3 contains 13 residues. Trimming shortened V by 1 base and J by 8 bases, and 9 bases separated the two germline ends. The CDR3 nucleotides read TGTGCCAGCAGCCAAGTACAGGGATATGAGCAGTTCTTC. Residues: CASSQVQGYEQFF.